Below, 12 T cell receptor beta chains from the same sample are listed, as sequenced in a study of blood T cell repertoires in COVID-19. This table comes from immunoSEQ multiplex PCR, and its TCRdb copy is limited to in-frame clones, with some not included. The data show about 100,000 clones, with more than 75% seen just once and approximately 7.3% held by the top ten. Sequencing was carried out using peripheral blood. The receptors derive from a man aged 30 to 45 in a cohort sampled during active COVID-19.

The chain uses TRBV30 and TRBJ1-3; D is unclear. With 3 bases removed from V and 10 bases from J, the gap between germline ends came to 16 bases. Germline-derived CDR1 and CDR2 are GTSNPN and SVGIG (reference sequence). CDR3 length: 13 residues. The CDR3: CAWSQYGSETIYF. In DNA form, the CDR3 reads TGTGCCTGGAGCCAGTATGGGAGTGAAACCATATATTTT.

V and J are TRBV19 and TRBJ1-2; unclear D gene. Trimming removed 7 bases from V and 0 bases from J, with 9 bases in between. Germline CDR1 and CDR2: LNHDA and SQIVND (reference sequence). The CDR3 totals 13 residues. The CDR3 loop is CASTARANYGYTF. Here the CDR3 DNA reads TGTGCCAGTACAGCGAGAGCTAACTATGGCTACACCTTC.

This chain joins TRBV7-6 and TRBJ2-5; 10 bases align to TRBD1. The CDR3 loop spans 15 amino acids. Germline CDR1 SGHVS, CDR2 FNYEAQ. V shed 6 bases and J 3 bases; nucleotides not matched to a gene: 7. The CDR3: CASRTRQGAEETQYF. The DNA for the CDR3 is TGTGCCAGCAGGACTCGACAGGGGGCAGAAGAGACCCAGTACTTC.

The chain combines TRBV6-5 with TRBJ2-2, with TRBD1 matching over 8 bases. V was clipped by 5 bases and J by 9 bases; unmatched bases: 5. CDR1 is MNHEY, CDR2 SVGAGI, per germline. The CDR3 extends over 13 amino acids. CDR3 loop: CASSQTGDRELFF. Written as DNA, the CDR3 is TGTGCCAGCAGTCAGACAGGGGACAGGGAGCTGTTTTTT.

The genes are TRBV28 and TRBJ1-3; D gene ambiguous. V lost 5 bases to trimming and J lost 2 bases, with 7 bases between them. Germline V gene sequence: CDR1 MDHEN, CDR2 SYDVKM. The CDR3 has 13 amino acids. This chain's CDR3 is CASSALTGNTIYF. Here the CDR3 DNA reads TGTGCCAGCAGTGCCCTAACTGGAAACACCATATATTTT.

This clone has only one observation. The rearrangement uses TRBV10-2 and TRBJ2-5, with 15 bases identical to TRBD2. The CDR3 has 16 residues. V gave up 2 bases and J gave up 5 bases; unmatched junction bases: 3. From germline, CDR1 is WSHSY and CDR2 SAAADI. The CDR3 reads CASSEGLAGGQETQYF. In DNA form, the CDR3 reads TGCGCCAGCAGTGAGGGACTAGCGGGGGGGCAGGAGACCCAGTACTTC.

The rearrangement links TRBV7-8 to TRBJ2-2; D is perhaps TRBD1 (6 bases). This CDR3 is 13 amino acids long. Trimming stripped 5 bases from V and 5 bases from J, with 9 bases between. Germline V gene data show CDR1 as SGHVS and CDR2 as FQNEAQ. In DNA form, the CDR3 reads TGTGCCAGCAGCCCAACAGGGACCGGGGAGCTGTTTTTT. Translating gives CASSPTGTGELFF.

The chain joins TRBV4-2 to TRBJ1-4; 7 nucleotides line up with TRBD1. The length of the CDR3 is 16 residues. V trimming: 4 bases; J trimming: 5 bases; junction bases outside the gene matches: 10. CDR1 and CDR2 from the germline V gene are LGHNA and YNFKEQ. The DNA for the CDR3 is TGTGCCAGCAGCCCAAGACACGGGACAGACAATGAAAAACTGTTTTTT. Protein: CASSPRHGTDNEKLFF.

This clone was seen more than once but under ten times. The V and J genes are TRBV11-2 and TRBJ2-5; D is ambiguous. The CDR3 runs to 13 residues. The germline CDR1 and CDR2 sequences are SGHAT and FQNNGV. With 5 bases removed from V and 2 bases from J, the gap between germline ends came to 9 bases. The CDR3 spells CASSPYGQETQYF. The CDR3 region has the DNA TGTGCCAGCAGCCCCTACGGTCAAGAGACCCAGTACTTC.

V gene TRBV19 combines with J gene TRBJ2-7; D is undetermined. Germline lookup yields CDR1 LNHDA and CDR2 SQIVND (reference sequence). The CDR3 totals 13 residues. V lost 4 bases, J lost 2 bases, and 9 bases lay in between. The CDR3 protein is CASSTSFPYEQYF. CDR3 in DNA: TGTGCCAGTAGTACCTCCTTCCCCTACGAGCAGTACTTC.

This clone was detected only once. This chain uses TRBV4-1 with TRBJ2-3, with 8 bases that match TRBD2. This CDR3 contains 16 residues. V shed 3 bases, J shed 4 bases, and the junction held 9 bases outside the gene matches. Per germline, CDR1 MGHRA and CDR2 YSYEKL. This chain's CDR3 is CASSHPFGGASDTQYF. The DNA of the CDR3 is TGCGCCAGCAGCCACCCCTTCGGGGGGGCCTCAGATACGCAGTATTTT.

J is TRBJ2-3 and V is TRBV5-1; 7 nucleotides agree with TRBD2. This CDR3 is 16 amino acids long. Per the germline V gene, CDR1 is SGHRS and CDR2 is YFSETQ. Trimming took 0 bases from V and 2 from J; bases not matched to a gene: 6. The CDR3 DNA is TGCGCCAGCAGCTTGGGACTAGCCCTAGCCACAGATACGCAGTATTTT. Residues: CASSLGLALATDTQYF.